The present entry profiles one TCR beta chain with its context. The sample belongs to a study of shared clonotypes between healthy human individuals. Measured with immunoSEQ multiplex PCR; TCRdb has only the in-frame clones, and not every one. The table has hundreds of thousands of clones, about two thirds seen once. CDR1 and CDR2 (germline): SGHAT, FQNNGV. The CDR3 totals 15 residues. Trimming left V 5 bases short and J 8 bases short, with 18 bases between. Material for sequencing was memory CD4+ T cells sorted from blood. Subset noted: CD45RA-negative fraction. The sequence was collected from a woman aged 25 to 39 in good health. The V and J genes are TRBV11-2 and TRBJ1-4; D might be TRBD1 (6 bases). The CDR3 spells CASSDIGTLGEKLFF. The CDR3 DNA reads TGTGCCAGCAGCGACATTGGGACACTGGGGGAAAAACTGTTTTTT.